Each of the 4 T cell receptor beta chains below was sequenced from the same sample in a study of T cell clonotyping in hematopoietic cell transplantation. Method: immunoSEQ multiplex PCR; TCRdb's copy keeps in-frame clones and lacks some. The table has 8,000 to 10,000 clones, 80% to 95% seen once. The material sequenced was PBMCs, taken 100 days after allogeneic stem cell transplant. Receptors were obtained from a male patient in his forties or fifties who had an allogeneic stem cell transplant from a related donor, so T cells may come from the graft donor. Some clones in this sample may be carry-over from other donors' samples.

V usage is TRBV7-2 and J usage is TRBJ2-3; D is perhaps TRBD2 (7 bases). The germline V gene has CDR1 SGHTA and CDR2 FQGNSA. V shed 5 bases and J shed 1 base, with 16 bases lying between them. The CDR3 length is 16 residues. The CDR3 region has the DNA TGTGCCAGCAGCCCCTGGGGGCTAGCGGGCACAGATACGCAGTATTTT. Translation: CASSPWGLAGTDTQYF.

The chain combines TRBV6-5 with TRBJ1-2, with D unclear. This CDR3 has 13 residues. Trimming pared 7 bases from V and 8 bases from J, leaving 17 bases between. Germline CDR1 and CDR2: MNHEY and SVGAGI. As DNA, the CDR3 is TGTGCCAGCACCTTACACGGGTCGGGGGGCTACACCTTC. Translation: CASTLHGSGGYTF.

This clone was observed once. This chain connects TRBV7-2 to TRBJ2-5; D possibly corresponds to TRBD1 (5 bases). Per germline, CDR1 SGHTA and CDR2 FQGNSA. The CDR3 runs to 12 residues. V was cut by 5 bases and J by 4 bases, with 8 bases left in between. The CDR3 loop reads CASSSRGETQYF. The CDR3 bases are TGTGCCAGCAGCAGTAGGGGAGAGACCCAGTACTTC.

The chain joins TRBV28 to TRBJ1-1; a weak D match, TRBD1 (6 bases). From germline, CDR1 is MDHEN and CDR2 SYDVKM. V gave up 5 bases and J gave up 6 bases, with 19 bases separating them. The CDR3 runs 15 residues. The CDR3, as DNA: TGTGCCAGCAGTCCTGAATCGTCGCGGGGGCCTGAAGCTTTCTTT. Its protein product is CASSPESSRGPEAFF.